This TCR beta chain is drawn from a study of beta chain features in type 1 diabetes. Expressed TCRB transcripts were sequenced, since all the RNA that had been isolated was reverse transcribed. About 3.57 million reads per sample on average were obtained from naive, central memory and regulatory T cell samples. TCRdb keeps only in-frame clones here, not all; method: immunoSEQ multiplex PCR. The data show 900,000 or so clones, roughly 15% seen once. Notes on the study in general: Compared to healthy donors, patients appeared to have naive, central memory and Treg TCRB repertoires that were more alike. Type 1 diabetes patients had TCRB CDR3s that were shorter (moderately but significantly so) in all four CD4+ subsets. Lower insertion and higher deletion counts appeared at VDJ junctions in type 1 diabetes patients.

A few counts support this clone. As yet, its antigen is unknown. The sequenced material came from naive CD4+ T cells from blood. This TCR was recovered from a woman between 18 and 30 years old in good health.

The CDR3 region has the DNA TGTGCCAGCTCACCATTTCAGGGTGTAGATGGCTACACCTTC. Protein sequence: CASSPFQGVDGYTF. V gene TRBV18 combines with J gene TRBJ1-2; D possibly corresponds to TRBD1 (5 bases). CDR1 is KGHSH, CDR2 LQKENI, per germline. The CDR3 contains 14 residues. The germline V and J ends were trimmed by 2 bases and 6 bases, with 13 bases remaining between them.